Shown below are 20 T cell receptor beta chains from a single sample sequenced in a study of neoadjuvant anti-PD-1 for oral cavity cancer. Time point meaning: after neoadjuvant nivolumab, at surgical resection. Data came from immunoSEQ multiplex PCR; TCRdb stores just in-frame clones and leaves some out. The table has about 72,000 clones, around 84% seen once; the top ten hold around 3.2%. The sequencing here drew on PBMCs, taken after nivolumab (anti-PD-1) treatment. All receptors derive from a person aged 35 to 85 with oral cavity squamous cell carcinoma.

CDR3 nucleotide sequence: TGTGCCAGCAGTTTAATGTTCGGTTCTGGGGGGGAAAAACTGTTTTTT. It is translated as CASSLMFGSGGEKLFF. The rearrangement uses TRBV28 and TRBJ1-4; perhaps TRBD1 as D (5 bases). V lost 2 bases and J lost 8, with 18 bases in between. The CDR3 covers 16 residues. CDR1 and CDR2 from the germline V gene are MDHEN and SYDVKM.

A single count supports this clone. This chain connects TRBV5-1 to TRBJ2-7; D uncertain. CDR3 size: 12 residues. Trimming shortened V by 1 base and J by 4 bases, and 6 bases separated the two germline ends. Germline-derived CDR1 and CDR2 are SGHRS and YFSETQ. DNA of the CDR3: TGCGCCAGCAGCTTGACCGCATACGAGCAGTACTTC. The encoded protein is CASSLTAYEQYF.

The chain uses TRBV6-1 and TRBJ2-6; D gene ambiguous. V lost 4 bases and J lost 2, with 3 bases in between. CDR1 MNHNS and CDR2 SASEGT come from the germline V gene. There are 13 residues in the CDR3. The CDR3 DNA is TGTGCCAGCAGTGTCCCTGGGGCCAACGTCCTGACTTTC. It yields the protein CASSVPGANVLTF.

As concerns this clone: The conserved closing phenylalanine or tryptophan is absent in this CDR3, likely reflecting a read error. The DNA is omitted, as the CDR3 cannot be located on it reliably, and the CDR3 follows TCRdb's listing. The J gene is TRBJ2-3, the V gene TRBV11-3; TRBD2 is the table's D call and was not checked against the DNA. A total of 14 residues make up the CDR3, ends included. Germline CDR1 is SGHNT and CDR2 is YENEEA. The CDR3 reads CASSLSAGGGRVFG.

This sequence joins TRBV19 and TRBJ1-2; no definite D call. V was clipped by 3 bases and J by 7 bases, with 18 bases between them. There are 15 residues in the CDR3. Looked up from germline, CDR1 is LNHDA and CDR2 is SQIVND (reference sequence). The CDR3 nucleotides read TGTGCCAGTAGTATGGCCAGATTGTCGGGCGGTGGCTACACCTTC. Translating it yields CASSMARLSGGGYTF.

The V and J genes are TRBV28 and TRBJ2-1, with 11 bases fitting TRBD2. Per the germline V gene, CDR1 is MDHEN and CDR2 is SYDVKM. V trimming: 10 bases; J trimming: 6 bases; junction bases outside the gene matches: 14. This CDR3 is built from 16 residues. CDR3 DNA sequence: TGTGCCACCCAGGGTCTAACAACTAGCGGGAGCAATGAGCAGTTCTTC. It is translated as CATQGLTTSGSNEQFF.

The V and J genes are TRBV19 and TRBJ1-1; D is uncertain. The CDR3 sequence is 15 residues long. Germline assignment: CDR1 LNHDA and CDR2 SQIVND (reference sequence). V was clipped by 5 bases and J by 4 bases, with 17 bases between them. The CDR3 bases are TGTGCCAGTAGTGTTTACTCACCAGCTGGCACTGAAGCTTTCTTT. Translating gives CASSVYSPAGTEAFF.

This rearrangement joins TRBV2 to TRBJ2-4; tentatively, D is TRBD1 (5 bases). Germline V lookup: CDR1 SNHLY, CDR2 FYNNEI. The CDR3 consists of 15 residues. With 6 bases removed from V and 0 bases from J, the gap between germline ends came to 12 bases. CDR3 DNA: TGTGCCAGCAGAGGAGAACAGGTAGCCAAAAACATTCAGTACTTC. It yields the protein CASRGEQVAKNIQYF. The whole variable domain, filled in from reference TRBV2 and TRBJ2-4, reads EPEVTQTPSHQVTQMGQEVILRCVPISNHLYFYWYRQILGQKVEFLVSFYNNEISEKSEIFDDQFSVERPDGSNFTLKIRSTKLEDSAMYFCASRGEQVAKNIQYFGAGTRLSVL.

V and J are TRBV30 and TRBJ2-5; 7 nucleotides align to TRBD2. This CDR3 spans 13 amino acids. Germline CDR1 reads GTSNPN; CDR2 reads SVGIG (reference sequence). The junction had 5 bases not matched to a gene; V was cut back by 2 bases and J by 5 bases. The CDR3, as DNA: TGTGCCTGGAGTTCCCGGGGAGGGGAGACCCAGTACTTC. This sequence encodes CAWSSRGGETQYF. The whole variable domain, remainder taken from reference TRBV30 and TRBJ2-5, is SQTIHQWPATLVQPVGSPLSLECTVEGTSNPNLYWYRQAAGRGLQLLFYSVGIGQISSEVPQNLSASRPQDRQFILSSKKLLLSDSGFYLCAWSSRGGETQYFGPGTRLLVL.

This clone has more than one count but fewer than ten. The rearrangement links TRBV7-3 to TRBJ2-5; D remains unclear. CDR1 is SGHTA and CDR2 is FQGTGA in the germline V gene. This CDR3 is 12 amino acids long. V was shortened by 4 bases and J by 5 bases, with 8 bases between the two germline ends. The CDR3 bases are TGTGCCAGCAGCTACGCCTACGAGACCCAGTACTTC. It encodes CASSYAYETQYF.

V usage is TRBV19 and J usage is TRBJ1-2; no firm D call. The CDR3 contains 14 residues. The germline CDR1 and CDR2 sequences are LNHDA and SQIVND (reference sequence). The V end lost 6 bases, the J end lost 7 bases, and 18 bases lay between the germline ends. Here the CDR3 reads CASRSSGSMGGYTF. The CDR3 DNA reads TGTGCCAGTAGGAGCAGTGGATCGATGGGTGGCTACACCTTC.

The chain carries TRBV6-7 and TRBJ1-5; D is unresolved. TRBV6-7 is sorted into the ORF group, with uncertain function. The CDR3 runs to 13 residues. Trimming cost V 1 base and J 7 bases, with 8 bases left between them. Here the CDR3 reads CASSYLGGQPQHF. The CDR3 region has the DNA TGTGCCAGCAGTTACTTGGGTGGACAGCCCCAGCATTTT.

V usage is TRBV6-5 and J usage is TRBJ2-7; 7 bases fit TRBD1. Germline V CDR1 and CDR2: MNHEY, SVGAGI. CDR3 length: 16 amino acids. The V segment lost 0 bases and the J segment 4 bases; nucleotides outside the gene matches: 9. The CDR3, as DNA: TGTGCCAGCAGTTACTCGAGACAGGGAAGGGAGTACGAGCAGTACTTC. It encodes CASSYSRQGREYEQYF.

The rearrangement links TRBV5-1 to TRBJ1-1; 7 nucleotides line up with TRBD1. Trimming removed 5 bases from V and 1 base from J; junction bases left unmatched: 5. Germline V CDR1 and CDR2: SGHRS, YFSETQ. The CDR3 loop spans 14 amino acids. In DNA form, the CDR3 reads TGCGCCAGCAGGCGGACAGGCAAGAACACTGAAGCTTTCTTT. Its translation: CASRRTGKNTEAFF.

This clone was seen a single time. The chain couples TRBV19 to TRBJ2-7; D is perhaps TRBD2 (6 bases). The germline V gene has CDR1 LNHDA and CDR2 SQIVND (reference sequence). Trimming cost V 6 bases and J 7 bases, with 19 bases left between them. The CDR3 loop spans 14 amino acids. The CDR3 coding sequence is TGTGCCAGTAGCGACCTTAGAGCCCGGGGGGAGCAGTACTTC. It yields the protein CASSDLRARGEQYF.

The V and J genes are TRBV2 and TRBJ2-3, with 9 bases matching TRBD2. In germline, CDR1 is SNHLY, CDR2 FYNNEI. V trimming: 7 bases; J trimming: 4 bases; junction bases outside the gene matches: 6. This CDR3 region has 14 residues. CDR3 nucleotides: TGTGCCAGCAAGCGTAGCGGGAGCTCAGATACGCAGTATTTT. Protein product: CASKRSGSSDTQYF.

The V call is TRBV5-8, the J call TRBJ2-7; TRBD1 matches at 7 bases. In germline, CDR1 is SGHTS, CDR2 YDEGEE. V trimming: 4 bases; J trimming: 6 bases; junction bases outside the gene matches: 13. The CDR3 totals 15 residues. This CDR3 is CASSRWQDRAGEQYF. The CDR3 nucleotides read TGTGCCAGCAGCCGTTGGCAAGACAGGGCAGGCGAGCAGTACTTC.

This chain connects TRBV7-9 to TRBJ1-1; weak D call: TRBD1 (5 bases). Trimming cost V 1 base and J 6 bases, with 9 bases left between them. Germline V lookup: CDR1 SEHNR, CDR2 FQNEAQ (reference sequence). The CDR3 sequence is 13 residues long. The CDR3 is CASSLGGTPEAFF. In nucleotides, the CDR3 is TGTGCCAGCAGCTTAGGGGGGACCCCTGAAGCTTTCTTT.

V and J are TRBV12-1 and TRBJ1-4. TRBV12-1 is flagged as a pseudogene. This CDR3 spans 16 amino acids. The CDR3 nucleotides are TGTGCCAGCAGCGTCCCGGGTCTCCGGAGGGAGGAAAAACTGTTTTTT. Its protein is CASSVPGLRREEKLFF.

This clone has only a few counts. V gene TRBV6-1 combines with J gene TRBJ2-7; 13 bases are shared with TRBD2. V was clipped by 2 bases and J by 2 bases; unmatched bases: 9. The CDR3 has 18 residues. Germline V lookup: CDR1 MNHNS, CDR2 SASEGT. CDR3 in amino acids: CASSEMGLAGLGPYEQYF. The CDR3 DNA sequence: TGTGCCAGCAGTGAAATGGGACTAGCGGGATTAGGTCCCTACGAGCAGTACTTC.